One sample yielded the 5 T cell receptor beta chains listed below, sequenced in a study of blood T cells in healthy people across ages. PCR was performed a second time for roughly 7 to 11 cycles using a sample-barcoded 5' primer and a J-beta primer mix. MiXCR was run by TCRdb on the 5' RACE reads, yielding one entry per CDR3 protein. The table shows more than 800,000 distinct CDR3 sequences, with 25% to 30% occurring only once. The sequenced sample consisted of blood. The receptors derive from a woman at least 80 years old in good health.

In this sample, this clonotype turned up many times. V gene TRBV5-1 combines with J gene TRBJ1-1; 9 positions match TRBD1. V lost 0 bases and J lost 3; bases outside the gene matches: 3. Germline V gene sequence: CDR1 SGHRS, CDR2 YFSETQ. The CDR3 has 15 residues. The CDR3 loop is CASSLGTGVDTEAFF. In DNA form, the CDR3 reads TGCGCCAGCAGCTTGGGGACAGGGGTGGACACTGAAGCTTTCTTT.

J is TRBJ2-1 and V is TRBV7-2; D remains ambiguous. The J call may be incorrect, as the DNA end agrees better with TRBJ2-7. There are 14 residues in the CDR3. Per the germline V gene, CDR1 is SGHTA and CDR2 is FQGNSA. The CDR3 sequence: CASSLAGSYNEQYF. The CDR3 DNA sequence: TGTGCCAGCAGCTTAGCGGGCTCTTACAATGAGCAGTACTTC.

The table lists this clonotype with many counts. V and J are TRBV12-3 or TRBV12-4 and TRBJ2-1; weak D call: TRBD2 (6 bases). V dropped 8 bases and J dropped 5 bases, with 13 bases sitting between them. CDR3 length: 13 residues. The CDR3: CASRSDYHNEQFF. The CDR3, as DNA: TGTGCCAGCCGCTCGGACTATCACAATGAGCAGTTCTTC.

On this clonotype: This clone may be a read error of a much larger clone one base away. It is unclear where the CDR3 begins or ends on the DNA, so no DNA is shown, and the CDR3 is as TCRdb lists it. The rearrangement links TRBV6-5 to TRBJ1-2. CDR1 is MNHEY, CDR2 SVGAGI, per germline. The CDR3 comprises 14 residues, both ends counted. CDR3: CATYRAGTGYGCTF.

This clonotype was counted only a few times. The chain links TRBV7-9 to TRBJ1-1; the match to TRBD1 covers 7 bases. Per the germline V gene, CDR1 is SEHNR and CDR2 is FQNEAQ (reference sequence). The CDR3 runs to 17 residues. The J segment lost 0 bases and the V segment lost 4 bases, leaving 11 bases of the junction unmatched. CDR3 nucleotides: TGTGCCAGCAGCTCAAACAGGGGACCCCCGATGAACACTGAAGCTTTCTTT. Encoded protein: CASSSNRGPPMNTEAFF.